The 30 T cell receptor beta chains listed next were all sequenced from one sample in a study of T cell responses to AZD1222 COVID-19 vaccine. The method was immunoSEQ multiplex PCR; TCRdb's version includes in-frame clones alone and lacks a portion of them. The sample includes around 190,000 clones, 70% to 90% of them seen just once. The input for sequencing was peripheral blood, taken on day 0 of AZD1222 vaccination. The source of these receptors is an adult in good health.

V and J are TRBV5-8 and TRBJ2-7; D not resolved. The V end lost 0 bases, the J end lost 3 bases, and 4 bases lay between the germline ends. The CDR3 is 12 residues long. Germline assignment: CDR1 SGHTS and CDR2 YDEGEE. The CDR3 loop is CASSLDYYEQYF. The CDR3 region has the DNA TGTGCCAGCAGCTTGGACTACTACGAGCAGTACTTC.

V is TRBV6-5 and J is TRBJ2-3; 8 positions match TRBD2. CDR3 length equals 14 residues. Germline lookup yields CDR1 MNHEY and CDR2 SVGAGI. The J segment lost 0 bases and the V segment lost 4 bases, leaving 0 bases of the junction unmatched. CDR3 sequence reads: CASSSSGSTDTQYF. The CDR3 DNA is TGTGCCAGCAGTTCTAGCGGGAGCACAGATACGCAGTATTTT.

This rearrangement joins TRBV2 to TRBJ1-4; D gene ambiguous. V lost 7 bases and J 2 bases, leaving 11 bases between the germline ends. This CDR3 contains 14 residues. Germline loops: CDR1 SNHLY, CDR2 FYNNEI. The CDR3 coding sequence is TGTGCCAGCACGGCGGCACGCACTAATGAAAAACTGTTTTTT. It encodes CASTAARTNEKLFF.

V is TRBV4-1 and J is TRBJ1-3; D possibly corresponds to TRBD1 (5 bases). Germline V gives CDR1 MGHRA, CDR2 YSYEKL. Between the trimmed V and J ends, which lost 1 base and 0 bases, there was a span of 16 bases. The CDR3 covers 18 residues. CDR3 protein: CASSQVGLAVFSGNTIYF. CDR3 DNA: TGCGCCAGCAGCCAAGTGGGACTCGCAGTATTCTCTGGAAACACCATATATTTT.

This clone was seen once. The V gene is TRBV3-1 (or the pseudogene TRBV3-2), the J gene TRBJ2-4; D uncertain. V lost 4 bases, J lost 5 bases, and 6 bases lay in between. The CDR3 length is 12 residues. Looked up from germline, CDR1 is LGHDT and CDR2 is YNNKEL (reference sequence). CDR3 coding DNA: TGTGCCAGCAGCCGGGCGGAAAACATTCAGTACTTC. Translated, it gives CASSRAENIQYF.

The CDR3 loop is CASSYQGSLNSPLHF. CDR3 sequence (DNA): TGTGCCAGCAGTTATCAGGGGTCGTTGAATTCACCCCTCCACTTT. The chain is built from TRBV6-5 and TRBJ1-6, with D possibly matching TRBD1 (6 bases). The CDR3 extends over 15 amino acids. V lost 3 bases, J lost 7 bases, and 13 bases lay in between. Germline lookup yields CDR1 MNHEY and CDR2 SVGAGI.

V is TRBV30 and J is TRBJ1-1, with TRBD1 identical over 9 bases. Trimming cost V 1 base and J 8 bases; bases outside gene matches: 5. There are 13 residues in the CDR3. Germline values: CDR1 GTSNPN, CDR2 SVGIG (reference sequence). CDR3 sequence: CAWSADRGREAFF. Written as DNA, the CDR3 is TGTGCCTGGAGTGCGGACAGGGGAAGGGAAGCTTTCTTT. The variable domain in full, completed from reference TRBV30 and TRBJ1-1, reads SQTIHQWPATLVQPVGSPLSLECTVEGTSNPNLYWYRQAAGRGLQLLFYSVGIGQISSEVPQNLSASRPQDRQFILSSKKLLLSDSGFYLCAWSADRGREAFFGQGTRLTVV.

The chain employs TRBV3-1 (or the pseudogene TRBV3-2) and TRBJ1-1; 7 bases are a match to TRBD1. V lost 4 bases to trimming and J lost 11 bases; unmatched junction nucleotides: 10. CDR1 and CDR2 from the germline V gene are LGHDT and YNNKEL (reference sequence). This CDR3 has 13 residues. The CDR3 DNA reads TGTGCCAGCAGCCCTCGACAGGGACTCGGGGCTTTCTTT. Translation gives CASSPRQGLGAFF.

This chain uses TRBV30 with TRBJ2-7; tentatively, D is TRBD2 (6 bases). Deletions cut 2 bases from V and 0 bases from J, with 11 bases between. Germline V CDR1 and CDR2: GTSNPN, SVGIG (reference sequence). This CDR3 region has 14 residues. CDR3 protein: CAWSLTGASYEQYF. Written as DNA, the CDR3 is TGTGCCTGGAGTCTGACGGGAGCCTCCTACGAGCAGTACTTC.

This clone occurred once. The genes are TRBV5-1 and TRBJ1-1; no clear D gene. With 4 bases removed from V and 2 bases from J, the gap between germline ends came to 9 bases. The V gene's germline CDR1 is SGHRS and CDR2 YFSETQ. This CDR3 region has 13 residues. Here the CDR3 reads CASSRDFNTEAFF. CDR3 bases: TGCGCCAGCAGCCGTGACTTTAACACTGAAGCTTTCTTT.

This clone was counted once. The chain employs TRBV3-1 (or the pseudogene TRBV3-2) and TRBJ1-6; TRBD1 aligns across 7 bases. The CDR3 loop spans 16 amino acids. The germline gives CDR1 LGHDT, CDR2 YNNKEL (reference sequence). The V segment lost 4 bases and the J segment 8 bases; nucleotides outside the gene matches: 11. This chain's CDR3 is CASSRDRVLRDSPLHF. The CDR3 region has the DNA TGTGCCAGCAGCCGTGACAGGGTACTGCGCGATTCACCCCTCCACTTT.

The V call is TRBV14, the J call TRBJ2-1; D is uncertain. The CDR3 extends over 12 amino acids. Germline values: CDR1 SGHDN, CDR2 FVKESK. V shed 5 bases and J shed 5 bases, with 7 bases lying between them. The CDR3 spells CASSSRHNEQFF. Here the CDR3 DNA reads TGTGCCAGCAGCTCACGTCACAATGAGCAGTTCTTC.

The rearrangement links TRBV2 to TRBJ2-5; D assignment may be TRBD1 or TRBD2 (5 bases each). The CDR3 is 13 amino acids. V lost 7 bases and J 5 bases, leaving 14 bases between the germline ends. The germline V gene encodes CDR1 SNHLY and CDR2 FYNNEI. CDR3 residues: CASKGTPKETQYF. Written as DNA, the CDR3 is TGTGCCAGCAAAGGGACCCCCAAGGAGACCCAGTACTTC.

The V call is TRBV4-3, the J call TRBJ2-6, with 10 bases identical to TRBD1. The junction had 9 bases not matched to a gene; V was cut back by 0 bases and J by 1 base. Germline V gives CDR1 LGHNA, CDR2 YSLEER. The CDR3 runs to 20 residues. CDR3 sequence: CASSQDCNGTGDSGANVLTF. DNA for the CDR3: TGCGCCAGCAGCCAAGATTGTAACGGGACAGGGGATTCTGGGGCCAACGTCCTGACTTTC.

This chain joins TRBV9 and TRBJ2-2; D gene ambiguous. The CDR3 is 14 amino acids. Trimming removed 0 bases from V and 8 bases from J, with 11 bases in between. Germline-derived CDR1 and CDR2 are SGDLS and YYNGEE. Here the CDR3 reads CASSVADDNGELFF. The CDR3 DNA sequence: TGTGCCAGCAGCGTAGCTGACGATAATGGGGAGCTGTTTTTT.

The J gene is TRBJ1-1, the V gene TRBV9; D is uncertain. The length of the CDR3 is 14 residues. CDR1 is SGDLS and CDR2 is YYNGEE in the germline V gene. Trimming stripped 1 base from V and 1 base from J, with 8 bases between. DNA for the CDR3: TGTGCCAGCAGCGTAAGGGCTACGAACACTGAAGCTTTCTTT. Protein product: CASSVRATNTEAFF.

This clone was seen just once. The V gene is TRBV6-1, the J gene TRBJ2-1; 11 nucleotides match TRBD2. Germline trimming cut 4 bases from V and 0 bases from J; bases unmatched to any gene: 5. Looked up from germline, CDR1 is MNHNS and CDR2 is SASEGT. The length of the CDR3 is 17 residues. For the CDR3, the DNA is TGTGCCAGCAGTGGTTGGACTAGCGGGCACTCCTACAATGAGCAGTTCTTC. Translation: CASSGWTSGHSYNEQFF.

The chain combines TRBV20-1 with TRBJ1-1; D not certain. Per germline, CDR1 DFQATT and CDR2 SNEGSKA (reference sequence). The CDR3 loop spans 12 amino acids. V lost 3 bases and J lost 2, with 7 bases in between. CDR3 region: CSASTHNTEAFF. In nucleotides, the CDR3 is TGCAGTGCTAGTACACATAACACTGAAGCTTTCTTT.

The chain uses TRBV4-1 and TRBJ1-2; no firm D call. Trimming pared 0 bases from V and 3 bases from J, leaving 11 bases between. CDR3 length: 15 residues. The germline V gene has CDR1 MGHRA and CDR2 YSYEKL. The CDR3 sequence is CASSQDRSSYYGYTF. In nucleotides, the CDR3 is TGCGCCAGCAGCCAAGACAGGAGCTCTTACTATGGCTACACCTTC.

The chain carries TRBV5-5 and TRBJ2-4; D may match TRBD1 or TRBD2 (5 bases each). This CDR3 is 14 amino acids long. Germline lookup yields CDR1 SGHKS and CDR2 YYEKEE (reference sequence). Trimming pared 0 bases from V and 7 bases from J, leaving 11 bases between. For the CDR3, the DNA is TGTGCCAGCAGCTTGGTTGGGGGAGAGAACATTCAGTACTTC. This gives the protein CASSLVGGENIQYF.

J is TRBJ2-3 and V is TRBV5-1; 12 bases fit TRBD2. CDR1 and CDR2 from the germline V gene are SGHRS and YFSETQ. The CDR3 is 16 amino acids. The ends lost 0 bases at V and 4 bases at J; junction bases unmatched: 3. Here the CDR3 reads CASSLELAGGSDTQYF. The CDR3 nucleotides read TGCGCCAGCAGCTTGGAGCTAGCGGGGGGGTCAGATACGCAGTATTTT.

The gene calls are TRBV4-3 and TRBJ1-1, with D unclear. Per the germline V gene, CDR1 is LGHNA and CDR2 is YSLEER. Deletions cut 4 bases from V and 3 bases from J, with 15 bases between. CDR3 size: 15 residues. This chain's CDR3 is CASSPYFGVDTEAFF. CDR3 nucleotide sequence: TGCGCCAGCAGCCCCTACTTTGGGGTGGACACTGAAGCTTTCTTT.

The rearrangement joins TRBV2 to TRBJ1-6; a possible D gene is TRBD1 (5 bases). The CDR3 loop spans 13 amino acids. Trimming shortened V by 5 bases and J by 10 bases, and 12 bases separated the two germline ends. Germline-derived CDR1 and CDR2 are SNHLY and FYNNEI. The CDR3 bases are TGTGCCAGCAGTCCGGGGCCCCAGTCACCCCTCCACTTT. It yields the protein CASSPGPQSPLHF.

The chain has TRBV28 and TRBJ2-1, with D perhaps matching TRBD2 (6 bases). The CDR3 is 14 residues long. Germline values: CDR1 MDHEN, CDR2 SYDVKM. With 5 bases removed from V and 0 bases from J, the gap between germline ends came to 8 bases. The CDR3 spells CASSGGNSYNEQFF. The CDR3 bases are TGTGCCAGCAGTGGGGGGAACTCCTACAATGAGCAGTTCTTC.

Remarks on this clone: The sample contains more than one DNA sequence encoding this CDR3. The chain employs TRBV27 and TRBJ1-2, with a tentative D call TRBD1 (5 bases). The CDR3 runs 14 residues. Trimming took 0 bases from V and 5 from J, leaving 10 bases between them. Germline CDR1 is MNHEY and CDR2 is SMNVEV (reference sequence). The CDR3 sequence is CASSLSGQGYGYTF. As DNA, the CDR3 is TGTGCCAGCAGTTTATCAGGCCAGGGTTATGGCTACACCTTC.

This clone was seen just once. The V and J genes are TRBV5-1 and TRBJ2-7, with D possibly being TRBD1 or TRBD2 (6 bases each). The CDR3 has 16 amino acids. From germline, CDR1 is SGHRS and CDR2 YFSETQ. V dropped 2 bases and J dropped 4 bases, with 19 bases sitting between them. The DNA of the CDR3 is TGCGCCAGCAGCTTATCCCCCGGGGGCGCCCAGTACGAGCAGTACTTC. Encoded protein: CASSLSPGGAQYEQYF.

This clone was seen just once. The chain uses TRBV29-1 and TRBJ2-7, with 7 bases matching TRBD2. J lost 6 bases, V lost 8 bases, and 22 bases had no gene match. The CDR3 loop spans 16 amino acids. Per the germline V gene, CDR1 is SQVTM and CDR2 is ANQGSEA. The CDR3 here is CSSTGSGGAEGSEQYF. The CDR3 nucleotides are TGCAGCTCTACAGGTTCGGGGGGAGCGGAAGGGAGCGAGCAGTACTTC.

The chain recombines TRBV5-1 with TRBJ1-2, with D hard to call. V lost 3 bases, J lost 7 bases, and 16 bases lay in between. CDR3 length equals 14 residues. Germline V CDR1 and CDR2: SGHRS, YFSETQ. CDR3 loop: CASSSDGSPSGYTF. The CDR3 DNA reads TGCGCCAGCAGCTCGGACGGGAGTCCGAGTGGCTACACCTTC.

J is TRBJ1-6 and V is TRBV9; no reliable D call. This CDR3 region has 15 residues. Trimming removed 0 bases at V and 8 bases at J, with 12 bases between. CDR1 SGDLS and CDR2 YYNGEE come from the germline V gene. The CDR3 nucleotides read TGTGCCAGCAGCGTAGGCCGCGGTGGGTATTCACCCCTCCACTTT. Translated, it gives CASSVGRGGYSPLHF.

The chain uses TRBV19 and TRBJ1-5, with 9 bases aligning to TRBD1. The CDR3 has 15 amino acids. The V gene end was trimmed by 10 bases and the J gene end by 4 bases; junction bases not matched to a gene: 11. Germline assignment: CDR1 LNHDA and CDR2 SQIVND (reference sequence). The DNA of the CDR3 is TGTGCCACGTCCTACGGGACAGGGTCGAATCAGCCCCAGCATTTT. Translation gives CATSYGTGSNQPQHF.